The 10 T cell receptor beta chains reported below all come from one sample, sequenced in a study of beta chain features in type 1 diabetes. The investigators reverse transcribed all of the isolated RNA, so they sequenced expressed TCRB transcripts. Method: immunoSEQ multiplex PCR; TCRdb's copy keeps in-frame clones and lacks some. The sample holds about 140,000 clones; roughly 9.3% are singletons and the top ten take 0.55% to 0.75%. Sequencing was carried out using central memory CD4+ T cells from blood. The receptors shown here come from a woman aged 40 to 49 in good health.

This rearrangement joins TRBV5-1 to TRBJ2-5, with TRBD1 as a possible D gene (6 bases). Germline V gene sequence: CDR1 SGHRS, CDR2 YFSETQ. The CDR3 runs 14 residues. Trimming removed 3 bases from V and 1 base from J, with 10 bases in between. The CDR3 DNA is TGCGCCAGCAGCTCCCGACAGGCCCAAGAGACCCAGTACTTC. Translated, it gives CASSSRQAQETQYF.

This clone was observed many times. The V and J genes are TRBV29-1 and TRBJ2-6; D unclear. The CDR3 loop spans 13 amino acids. Per germline, CDR1 SQVTM and CDR2 ANQGSEA. The germline V and J ends were trimmed by 7 bases and 0 bases, with 7 bases remaining between them. For the CDR3, the DNA is TGCAGCGCACACCTCTCTGGGGCCAACGTCCTGACTTTC. This gives the protein CSAHLSGANVLTF.

This clone was seen a handful of times. The junction and the germline gene differ at one end; a read error may be behind it. This same CDR3 is encoded by further DNA sequences in the sample. The chain links TRBV7-2 to TRBJ2-7; 11 nucleotides agree with TRBD2. The CDR3 extends over 16 amino acids. In germline, CDR1 is SGHTA, CDR2 FQGNSA. CDR3 DNA: TGTGCCAGCAGCCTAGCTAGCGGGGGGTACTCCTACGAGCAGTACTTC. Its translation is CASSLASGGYSYEQYF.

This clone was detected many times. The rearrangement joins TRBV2 to TRBJ2-2; tentatively, D is TRBD1 (7 bases). The CDR3 spans 14 residues. The V gene lost 9 bases and the J gene lost 4 bases, with 15 bases spanning the gap. Germline V gene lookup returns CDR1 SNHLY and CDR2 FYNNEI. The CDR3 DNA reads TGTGCCAGTAACGGGGGACAGTTCACCGGGGAGCTGTTTTTT. Translated: CASNGGQFTGELFF.

This clone was seen a few times. The rearrangement uses TRBV13 and TRBJ2-2, with 7 bases fitting TRBD2. Per the germline V gene, CDR1 is PRHDT and CDR2 is FYEKMQ (reference sequence). The CDR3 extends over 18 amino acids. Germline trimming cut 3 bases from V and 5 bases from J; bases unmatched to any gene: 15. The CDR3 reads CASSFSLVGGSATGELFF. The CDR3 DNA sequence: TGTGCCAGCAGCTTTTCGCTTGTCGGGGGGTCCGCTACCGGGGAGCTGTTTTTT. Drawing the rest from reference TRBV13 and TRBJ2-2, the complete variable domain is AAGVIQSPRHLIKEKRETATLKCYPIPRHDTVYWYQQGPGQDPQFLISFYEKMQSDKGSIPDRFSAQQFSDYHSELNMSSLELGDSALYFCASSFSLVGGSATGELFFGEGSRLTVL.

This clone has more than one count but fewer than ten. The chain uses TRBV29-1 and TRBJ2-7; 7 nucleotides agree with TRBD1. V lost 0 bases, J lost 3 bases, and 8 bases stayed unmatched. Looked up from germline, CDR1 is SQVTM and CDR2 is ANQGSEA. CDR3 length: 15 amino acids. The chain's CDR3 is CSVEDPTGLSYEQYF. The CDR3 DNA sequence: TGCAGCGTTGAAGACCCGACAGGGTTGAGCTACGAGCAGTACTTC.

This clone occurred a few times. This rearrangement joins TRBV27 to TRBJ1-1; D remains ambiguous. The CDR3 loop spans 13 amino acids. CDR1 and CDR2 (germline): MNHEY, SMNVEV (reference sequence). V was pared by 1 base and J by 11 bases, with 14 bases between. The CDR3 loop is CASSLLASRTAFF. DNA of the CDR3: TGTGCCAGCAGTTTATTAGCTTCGCGGACTGCTTTCTTT.

The chain has TRBV29-1 and TRBJ2-3, with 9 bases that match TRBD1. The ends lost 5 bases at V and 6 bases at J; junction bases unmatched: 3. CDR3 length equals 12 residues. From germline, CDR1 is SQVTM and CDR2 ANQGSEA. The CDR3 DNA follows: TGCAGCGTTAGGGACAGGGAGGATACGCAGTATTTT. Protein product: CSVRDREDTQYF.

The chain combines TRBV2 with TRBJ2-5; 11 bases map to TRBD2. The ends lost 8 bases at V and 1 base at J; junction bases unmatched: 6. The CDR3 totals 15 residues. CDR1 SNHLY and CDR2 FYNNEI come from the germline V gene. The CDR3 loop reads CASAGLAGGQETQYF. CDR3 coding DNA: TGTGCCAGCGCGGGGCTAGCGGGGGGCCAAGAGACCCAGTACTTC. The full variable domain, its missing parts supplied by reference TRBV2 and TRBJ2-5, is EPEVTQTPSHQVTQMGQEVILRCVPISNHLYFYWYRQILGQKVEFLVSFYNNEISEKSEIFDDQFSVERPDGSNFTLKIRSTKLEDSAMYFCASAGLAGGQETQYFGPGTRLLVL.

This clone was seen more than once but under ten times. The chain is built from TRBV27 and TRBJ1-2; D is possibly TRBD1 (5 bases). Trimming cost V 4 bases and J 6 bases, with 12 bases left between them. Per the germline V gene, CDR1 is MNHEY and CDR2 is SMNVEV (reference sequence). CDR3 length equals 13 residues. In DNA, the CDR3 is TGTGCCAGCAGTTCCCCGCCGGGGGATGGCTACACCTTC. Its protein product is CASSSPPGDGYTF.